This TCR beta chain appears in the sequencing data of a study of blood T cells in healthy people across ages. CDR3 size: 16 residues. CDR1 and CDR2 from the germline V gene are MNHEY and SVGEGT. A J-beta primer mix and a sample-barcoded 5' primer were used in a second PCR of about 7 to 12 cycles. TCRdb processed the 5' RACE reads anew with MiXCR; each CDR3 protein has one entry. The data hold approximately 800,000 distinct CDR3 sequences, with about 48% observed a single time. The chain is built from TRBV6-2 or TRBV6-3 and TRBJ2-4; 10 positions agree with TRBD2. The assigned J gene may be wrong: the sequence end matches TRBJ2-7 better. The sequenced sample was blood. This sequence was found in an elderly man in good health. The CDR3 reads CASSSQGLAYKYEQYF. CDR3 DNA sequence: TGTGCCAGCAGTTCACAGGGACTAGCGTACAAATACGAGCAGTACTTC.